This TCR beta chain was observed in a study of OX40 agonist ivuxolimab in advanced cancers. At the level of the study: Therapy given before enrollment (anti-PD-1, anti-PD-L1 or anti-CTLA-4) was allowed, and around 40% had some. Points from the study as a whole: There were, on average, more expanded clones in CD8+ T cells than in CD4+.

Notes on this clone: Antigen unknown.

Some clones are missing from TCRdb's copy, which holds only in-frame ones; the method was immunoSEQ multiplex PCR. Here the sample spans roughly 70,000 clones, about 90% being singletons. Germline V gene sequence: CDR1 SGHRS, CDR2 YFSETQ. V was trimmed by 0 bases and J by 0 bases, leaving 10 bases between them. The CDR3 is 16 residues long. Specimen: CD4+ or CD8+ T cells sorted from blood, collected in a trial of the OX40 agonist ivuxolimab. This clonotype was obtained from an adult with an advanced solid tumor such as melanoma, head and neck, liver or kidney cancer. The J gene is TRBJ2-1, the V gene TRBV5-1, with D possibly being TRBD2 (5 bases). DNA of the CDR3: TGCGCCAGCAGCTTGGCTTCTGGGAGCTCCTACAATGAGCAGTTCTTC. Translating it yields CASSLASGSSYNEQFF.